The T cell receptor (beta chain) under discussion was sequenced for a study of shared clonotypes between healthy human individuals. Study overall: Donors, aged 18 to 49, were a couple of women and three men.

Findings and limits, study-wide: A reduction in generation probabilities was seen for non-shared clonotypes relative to those shared by all four donors.

This clone came up once. What it recognizes is unknown. Sorted-subset replicate PCR reactions contained roughly 200 ng DNA, corresponding to tens of thousands of T cell genomes. Using immunoSEQ multiplex PCR, the repertoire was profiled, and TCRdb retains in-frame clones only, with some absent. The table has fewer than 3 million clones, under 95% seen once. V lost 5 bases, J lost 5 bases, and 18 bases lay in between. The germline V gene encodes CDR1 SEHNR and CDR2 FQNEAQ (reference sequence). CDR3 size: 15 residues. The clonotype comes from a man younger than 30 in good health. Some clones in this sample may be carry-over from other donors' samples. V and J are TRBV7-9 and TRBJ2-5; the D gene could be TRBD1 or TRBD2 (6 bases each). Sequenced sample: naive CD4+ T cells from PBMCs. Sample subset: CD45RA+ positively selected. In DNA form, the CDR3 reads TGTGCCAGCAGCCCTGGGGGGCCCACCGGCGAGACCCAGTACTTC. Encoded protein: CASSPGGPTGETQYF.